This entry lists 25 T cell receptor beta chains sequenced from one sample in a study of identical twins. A single record per CDR3 protein comes from TCRdb applying MiXCR to the 5' RACE reads. The table lists approximately 620,000 distinct CDR3 sequences, less than 10% of them singletons, with 0.98% in the top ten. This sample also appeared in a second study, on yellow fever vaccine responses in identical twins.

Sequenced material: PBMCs. The receptor set was obtained from a woman younger than 35 in good health.

This clonotype showed up just a few times. The rearrangement links TRBV3-1 to TRBJ2-1; TRBD2 is a possible D gene (5 bases). Trimming removed 1 base at V and 8 bases at J, with 15 bases between. Germline V gene lookup returns CDR1 LGHDT and CDR2 YNNKEL (reference sequence). CDR3 length equals 15 residues. Here the CDR3 reads CASSQGGSVSYEQFF. CDR3 DNA sequence: TGTGCCAGCAGCCAAGGCGGTAGCGTGAGTTATGAGCAGTTCTTC.

The chain links TRBV4-3 to TRBJ2-2; D may be TRBD2 (6 bases). The V gene lost 0 bases and the J gene lost 5 bases, with 16 bases spanning the gap. This CDR3 contains 17 residues. From germline, CDR1 is LGHNA and CDR2 YSLEER. The CDR3 region has the DNA TGCGCCAGCAGCCAAGACCCGCGCGGGGCGGGGACCGGGGAGCTGTTTTTT. As protein: CASSQDPRGAGTGELFF.

The chain uses TRBV6-2 or TRBV6-3 and TRBJ2-7; D is possibly TRBD1 (5 bases). Trimming shortened V by 2 bases and J by 6 bases, and 11 bases separated the two germline ends. The CDR3 is made up of 13 amino acids. Germline CDR1 MNHEY, CDR2 SVGEGT. CDR3 bases: TGTGCCAGCAGTTACGTCGTGACAGCCGAGCAGTACTTC. Translated: CASSYVVTAEQYF.

The rearrangement joins TRBV20-1 to TRBJ2-3, with 7 bases aligning to TRBD2. This CDR3 region has 16 residues. Germline CDR1 and CDR2: DFQATT and SNEGSKA (reference sequence). The V segment lost 5 bases and the J segment 0 bases; nucleotides outside the gene matches: 11. CDR3 amino acids: CSAAGNERESTDTQYF. Written as DNA, the CDR3 is TGCAGTGCTGCTGGAAATGAGCGGGAAAGCACAGATACGCAGTATTTT.

This chain joins TRBV20-1 and TRBJ2-2; D might be TRBD1 (5 bases). The CDR3 has 15 residues. Germline V gene data show CDR1 as DFQATT and CDR2 as SNEGSKA (reference sequence). Trimming cost V 0 bases and J 0 bases, with 8 bases left between them. The CDR3 DNA is TGCAGTGCTAGAGAGGTGACAGCGAACACCGGGGAGCTGTTTTTT. Translating gives CSAREVTANTGELFF.

The chain recombines TRBV9 with TRBJ2-3; 14 nucleotides align to TRBD2. Germline V lookup: CDR1 SGDLS, CDR2 YYNGEE. This CDR3 spans 18 amino acids. The V segment lost 0 bases and the J segment 5 bases; nucleotides outside the gene matches: 8. As DNA, the CDR3 is TGTGCCAGCAGCGTAGTTGGGACTAGCGGGGGCGTTGGAGATACGCAGTATTTT. The encoded protein is CASSVVGTSGGVGDTQYF.

This chain links TRBV6-2 or TRBV6-3 with TRBJ2-7; 7 bases fit TRBD2. With 7 bases clipped from V and 6 bases from J, the junction kept 9 bases outside the gene matches. The CDR3 has 13 residues. Per the germline V gene, CDR1 is MNHEY and CDR2 is SVGEGT. The CDR3 loop is CASTGGRPLEQYF. CDR3 coding DNA: TGTGCCAGCACTGGCGGGAGACCTCTCGAGCAGTACTTC.

This clonotype has ten or more counts. The chain links TRBV7-6 to TRBJ2-2, with D perhaps matching TRBD1 (6 bases). Germline lookup yields CDR1 SGHVS and CDR2 FNYEAQ. This CDR3 spans 15 amino acids. The germline V and J ends were trimmed by 5 bases and 0 bases, with 10 bases remaining between them. CDR3 bases: TGTGCCAGCAGCCCAAGGACAGCGAACACCGGGGAGCTGTTTTTT. Its translation is CASSPRTANTGELFF.

This clonotype was picked up a small number of times. This chain joins TRBV7-9 and TRBJ2-2; weak D call: TRBD2 (6 bases). The length of the CDR3 is 12 residues. Germline V CDR1 and CDR2: SEHNR, FQNEAQ (reference sequence). V gave up 11 bases and J gave up 7 bases, with 14 bases separating them. Written as DNA, the CDR3 is TGTGCCGCAGCTGGGAGGAGCGGGGAGCTGTTTTTT. Translation gives CAAAGRSGELFF.

Many counts were recorded for this clonotype. V and J are TRBV7-8 and TRBJ2-7; D remains ambiguous. Trimming removed 4 bases from V and 2 bases from J, with 18 bases in between. CDR3 length: 16 residues. Germline CDR1 SGHVS, CDR2 FQNEAQ. CDR3 residues: CASSSGAATITYEQYF. The CDR3 DNA sequence: TGTGCCAGCAGCTCTGGAGCAGCTACGATTACCTACGAGCAGTACTTC.

This clonotype came up a few times. This sequence joins TRBV5-5 and TRBJ1-6, with D maybe TRBD1 (5 bases). The germline gives CDR1 SGHKS, CDR2 YYEKEE (reference sequence). V shed 4 bases and J shed 6 bases, with 14 bases lying between them. The CDR3 has 15 amino acids. The CDR3 DNA reads as TGTGCCAGCAGCGGCGGGACGGAACTTAATTCACCCCTCCACTTT. Protein sequence: CASSGGTELNSPLHF.

The rearrangement uses TRBV20-1 and TRBJ2-3; 10 positions match TRBD2. The CDR3 extends over 16 amino acids. Germline V gives CDR1 DFQATT, CDR2 SNEGSKA (reference sequence). Trimming took 5 bases from V and 1 from J; bases not matched to a gene: 9. This CDR3 reads CSAGGGGTSGTDTQYF. The DNA of the CDR3 is TGCAGTGCTGGGGGCGGCGGGACTAGCGGCACAGATACGCAGTATTTT.

The chain has TRBV15 and TRBJ2-1; no clear D gene. CDR1 is LNHNV, CDR2 YYDKDF, per germline (reference sequence). This CDR3 is built from 12 residues. Trimming left V 3 bases short and J 7 bases short, with 7 bases between. Written as DNA, the CDR3 is TGTGCCACCAGCAGGTCCAGGAATGAGCAGTTCTTC. This encodes CATSRSRNEQFF.

This chain connects TRBV3-1 to TRBJ2-5; D gene unclear. Germline loops: CDR1 LGHDT, CDR2 YNNKEL (reference sequence). V was shortened by 0 bases and J by 10 bases, with 12 bases between the two germline ends. This CDR3 has 13 amino acids. The CDR3 DNA is TGTGCCAGCAGCCAAGAACCCCTCGAGGTCCAGTACTTC. Protein: CASSQEPLEVQYF.

This clonotype has a handful of counts. The gene calls are TRBV7-2 and TRBJ1-4; D not certain. Trimming took 1 base from V and 5 from J, leaving 11 bases between them. There are 15 residues in the CDR3. CDR1 and CDR2 from the germline V gene are SGHTA and FQGNSA. CDR3 nucleotides: TGTGCCAGCAGCTTAGTCCTCGGTAGAAATGAAAAACTGTTTTTT. Protein: CASSLVLGRNEKLFF.

There are a few counts of this clonotype. The chain is built from TRBV28 and TRBJ1-1; no reliable D call. This CDR3 is 13 amino acids long. V lost 8 bases, J lost 3 bases, and 13 bases lay in between. Germline V lookup: CDR1 MDHEN, CDR2 SYDVKM. The CDR3 region has the DNA TGTGCCAGCCGCTTTGGGTTGTACACTGAAGCTTTCTTT. This sequence encodes CASRFGLYTEAFF.

This clonotype was counted a few times. The rearrangement joins TRBV6-2 or TRBV6-3 to TRBJ2-5; possibly TRBD1 or TRBD2 for D (5 bases each). Germline V gene data show CDR1 as MNHEY and CDR2 as SVGEGT. This CDR3 has 12 residues. Trimming took off 5 bases at V and 5 bases at J, with 9 bases between the two ends. The CDR3 nucleotides are TGTGCCAGCAGTGGGACCATCGAGACCCAGTACTTC. Translated: CASSGTIETQYF.

This clonotype was found a few times. V gene TRBV5-5 combines with J gene TRBJ2-1; TRBD2 matches at 7 bases. Germline values: CDR1 SGHKS, CDR2 YYEKEE (reference sequence). The junction had 11 bases not matched to a gene; V was cut back by 4 bases and J by 7 bases. There are 15 residues in the CDR3. DNA for the CDR3: TGTGCCAGCAGCCCCGGGGGGTTTCGGGGGAATGAGCAGTTCTTC. It encodes CASSPGGFRGNEQFF.

V and J are TRBV5-1 and TRBJ2-5; 11 bases align to TRBD2. This CDR3 comprises 15 residues. V lost 0 bases, J lost 5 bases, and 3 bases stayed unmatched. Germline CDR1 SGHRS, CDR2 YFSETQ. CDR3 sequence reads: CASSLASGGFETQYF. The CDR3 DNA is TGCGCCAGCAGCTTGGCTAGCGGGGGGTTCGAGACCCAGTACTTC.

This clonotype was counted only a few times. The rearrangement links TRBV24-1 to TRBJ2-5, with 10 bases aligning to TRBD1. The germline V gene has CDR1 KGHDR and CDR2 SFDVKD. CDR3 length: 18 residues. The J segment lost 5 bases and the V segment lost 4 bases, leaving 15 bases of the junction unmatched. The CDR3 is CATSDQGSGTGVRETQYF. CDR3 nucleotides: TGTGCCACCAGTGACCAAGGCTCCGGGACAGGGGTCAGGGAGACCCAGTACTTC.

In this sample, this clonotype turned up a few times. V is TRBV6-1 and J is TRBJ1-5; D may be TRBD1 (6 bases). The germline V gene encodes CDR1 MNHNS and CDR2 SASEGT. The CDR3 runs 15 residues. Trimming removed 10 bases from V and 11 bases from J, with 27 bases in between. CDR3 nucleotide sequence: TGTGCCACCCTCCTACCGGACAGACCTTTAAGGGCCCAGCATTTT. The encoded protein is CATLLPDRPLRAQHF.

The gene calls are TRBV18 and TRBJ2-3; D could derive from TRBD1 or TRBD2 (7 bases each). V dropped 0 bases and J dropped 8 bases, with 12 bases sitting between them. CDR1 KGHSH and CDR2 LQKENI come from the germline V gene. The CDR3 sequence is 14 residues long. The CDR3 sequence is CASSPPVRGGTQYF. The CDR3, as DNA: TGTGCCAGCTCACCACCGGTCAGGGGGGGTACGCAGTATTTT.

At least ten counts were recorded for this clonotype. V is TRBV7-2 and J is TRBJ2-7; D call uncertain. CDR1 is SGHTA and CDR2 is FQGNSA in the germline V gene. The V and J ends lost 5 bases and 6 bases respectively, with 11 bases between them. CDR3 length: 12 amino acids. The CDR3 bases are TGTGCCAGCAGCCCCGGTCGACGCGAGCAGTACTTC. Its translation: CASSPGRREQYF.

V usage is TRBV12-3 or TRBV12-4 and J usage is TRBJ2-3; no clear D gene. V was pared by 3 bases and J by 2 bases, with 9 bases between. CDR3 length: 14 residues. The CDR3 spells CASSLKGLTDTQYF. For the CDR3, the DNA is TGTGCCAGCAGTTTGAAAGGGCTCACAGATACGCAGTATTTT.

The rearrangement links TRBV7-9 to TRBJ2-7, with D tentatively TRBD1 (6 bases). Trimming cost V 5 bases and J 1 base, with 21 bases left between them. Per the germline V gene, CDR1 is SEHNR and CDR2 is FQNEAQ (reference sequence). The CDR3 consists of 17 residues. CDR3 loop: CASSHRNTGTPSYEQYF. The CDR3, as DNA: TGTGCCAGCAGCCACAGAAATACAGGGACCCCGTCCTACGAGCAGTACTTC.